This T cell receptor beta chain was captured in a study of OX40 agonist ivuxolimab in advanced cancers. The method was immunoSEQ multiplex PCR; TCRdb's version includes in-frame clones alone and lacks a portion of them. The sample contains 60,000 to 70,000 clones, roughly 89% of which appear only once. Study-level findings and limits: Clonal expansion was seen in CD4+ and CD8+ blood T cells by week 6 at 0.1 to 3.0 mg/kg.

With regard to this clone: As yet, its antigen is unknown.

Germline CDR1 and CDR2: SGDLS and YYNGEE. This CDR3 has 14 amino acids. V was cut by 3 bases and J by 2 bases, with 9 bases left in between. The sample consisted of CD4+ or CD8+ T cells sorted from blood, taken in a trial of the OX40 agonist ivuxolimab. The TCR originated in an adult with an advanced solid tumor such as melanoma, head and neck, liver or kidney cancer. V is TRBV9 and J is TRBJ1-5; D is perhaps TRBD1 (6 bases). The CDR3 sequence: CASSGEGGNQPQHF. The DNA of the CDR3 is TGTGCCAGCAGCGGGGAGGGGGGCAATCAGCCCCAGCATTTT.